This T cell receptor (beta chain) is drawn from a study of CD8 T cells in ankylosing spondylitis. TCRdb itself ran the 5' RACE reads through MiXCR, one entry per CDR3 protein. In the table there are a few hundred thousand distinct CDR3 sequences, 20% to 25% of which are singletons. This CDR3 has 15 residues. Trimming shortened V by 2 bases and J by 0 bases, and 10 bases separated the two germline ends. In germline, CDR1 is KGHSH, CDR2 LQKENI. On this clonotype: The antigen remains unidentified.

Study results and limitations: From matched ankylosing spondylitis synovial fluid, disease-linked clones were reportedly recovered at significantly enriched levels. Seemingly characteristic of ankylosing spondylitis blood was a TCR beta motif consisting of under ten highly homologous variants.

The sequencing sample was made of blood, either unsorted or a sorted T cell fraction (not recorded which). This clonotype was sampled from a male donor with ankylosing spondylitis. V is TRBV18 and J is TRBJ1-1, with D possibly being TRBD1 (5 bases). The DNA for the CDR3 is TGTGCCAGCTCACCAGGGGCAGGGCTGAACACTGAAGCTTTCTTT. Its protein product is CASSPGAGLNTEAFF.